The clone carrying this T cell receptor beta chain came up once. Germline lookup yields CDR1 MNHEY and CDR2 SVGEGT. V dropped 2 bases and J dropped 7 bases, with 9 bases sitting between them. CDR3 size: 13 residues. These data belong to a study of brain metastases from non-small cell lung cancer. Profiled with immunoSEQ multiplex PCR; TCRdb holds only in-frame clones, not every one. The sample has about 1,300 clones, 85% to 90% seen once; the top ten hold roughly 6.5%. This chain links TRBV6-2 or TRBV6-3 with TRBJ2-4; the D gene is possibly TRBD2 (6 bases). The sequenced sample consisted of primary lung tumor tissue. The receptor's source is a donor aged 40 or over with non-small cell lung cancer. DNA for the CDR3: TGTGCCAGCAGTTACCCGGGGGAGAACATTCAGTACTTC. It encodes CASSYPGENIQYF.